This is a list of T cell receptor beta chains from one sample in a study of T cells in Graves' hyperthyroidism and ophthalmopathy. TCRdb reprocessed the multiplex PCR reads with MiXCR, giving one entry per CDR3 protein. This repertoire shows more than 300,000 distinct CDR3 sequences, more than 12% found once; its top ten account for 15% to 20%. Material: blood. The receptors were gathered from a woman aged 25-40 years with Graves' ophthalmopathy. Both conserved end residues are part of each CDR3. A D gene is named only where the DNA matches it firmly. Rows give clone size only sometimes, using once, few, many, or a class for an expanded clone.

cdr3_aa,cdr3_nt,j_call,clone_size,v_call,d_call
CSARGLAGHSYNEQFF,TGCAGTGCTAGAGGGCTAGCGGGGCACTCCTACAATGAGCAGTTCTTC,TRBJ2-1,many,TRBV20-1,TRBD2
CRALDGTDTQYF,TGCAGAGCGCTGGACGGCACAGATACGCAGTATTTT,TRBJ2-3,few,TRBV29-1,-
CASTGGGWGYTF,TGTGCCAGCACCGGGGGCGGCTGGGGCTACACCTTC,TRBJ1-2,many,TRBV28,-
CASSRDSKYQPQHF,TGTGCCAGCAGTCGAGACAGTAAGTATCAGCCCCAGCATTTT,TRBJ1-5,many,TRBV2,-
CASSPSTGVNGYTF,TGTGCCAGCTCACCCTCGACAGGGGTTAATGGCTACACCTTC,TRBJ1-2,many,TRBV18,TRBD1
CASSATAYGYTF,TGTGCCAGCAGCGCGACAGCGTATGGCTACACCTTC,TRBJ1-2,many,TRBV2,-
CASSVVETGFGYTF,TGTGCCAGCAGCGTAGTCGAGACAGGGTTTGGCTACACCTTC,TRBJ1-2,-,TRBV9,TRBD1
CASSVDPKDFSPLHF,TGTGCCAGCAGCGTGGACCCGAAGGATTTTTCACCCCTCCACTTT,TRBJ1-6,many,TRBV11-2,-
CASSSQGDEQFF,TGTGCCAGCAGTAGTCAGGGAGATGAGCAGTTCTTC,TRBJ2-1,-,TRBV6-2/TRBV6-3,-
CAWSAGQSYGYTF,TGTGCCTGGAGTGCGGGACAGAGTTATGGCTACACCTTC,TRBJ1-2,many,TRBV30,TRBD1
CASSFEGSYSPLHF,TGTGCCAGCAGTTTTGAAGGGAGTTATTCACCCCTCCACTTT,TRBJ1-6,-,TRBV28,-